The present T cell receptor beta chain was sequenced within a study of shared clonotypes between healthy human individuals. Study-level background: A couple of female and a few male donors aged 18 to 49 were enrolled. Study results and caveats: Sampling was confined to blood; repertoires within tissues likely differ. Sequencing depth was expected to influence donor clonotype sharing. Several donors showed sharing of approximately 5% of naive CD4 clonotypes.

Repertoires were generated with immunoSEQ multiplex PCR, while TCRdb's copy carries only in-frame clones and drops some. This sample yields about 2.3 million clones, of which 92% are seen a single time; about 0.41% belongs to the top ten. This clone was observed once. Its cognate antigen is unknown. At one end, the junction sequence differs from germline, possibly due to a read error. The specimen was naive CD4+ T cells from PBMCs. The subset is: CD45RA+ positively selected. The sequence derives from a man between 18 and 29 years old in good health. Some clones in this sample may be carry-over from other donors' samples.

Here the CDR3 reads CATSGDRGYEKLFF. CDR3 DNA sequence: TGTGCCACCAGCGGAGACAGGGGGTACGAAAAACTGTTTTTT. The chain recombines TRBV15 with TRBJ1-4; 9 positions match TRBD1. Germline loops: CDR1 LNHNV, CDR2 YYDKDF (reference sequence). CDR3 length equals 14 residues.